The T cell receptor beta chain described here comes from a study of T cell changes during pregnancy in multiple sclerosis. Repertoires were generated with immunoSEQ multiplex PCR, while TCRdb's copy carries only in-frame clones and drops some. The sample carries some 59,000 clones, 70% to 90% recorded once. This CDR3 is 13 amino acids long. Germline-derived CDR1 and CDR2 are SGHDN and FVKESK. Trimming stripped 1 base from V and 4 bases from J, with 5 bases between. This clonotype was sampled from a female donor with multiple sclerosis, enrolled in a pregnancy study. The V call is TRBV14, the J call TRBJ1-5; no definite D call. The material sequenced was peripheral blood, taken in the first trimester of pregnancy. The CDR3 is CASSQGLNQPQHF. In DNA, the CDR3 is TGTGCCAGCAGCCAAGGTCTGAATCAGCCCCAGCATTTT.